This section outlines one T cell receptor beta chain sequence together with its context. Libraries were prepared by immunoSEQ multiplex PCR; TCRdb keeps only in-frame clonotypes and omits some of them. The sample lists tens of thousands of clones; 90% were seen once. Trimming cost V 4 bases and J 1 base, with 15 bases left between them. The CDR3 is 17 amino acids. Germline-derived CDR1 and CDR2 are SGDLS and YYNGEE. The data were obtained in a study of T cell responses to AZD1222 COVID-19 vaccine. This sequence originates from an adult in good health. Sequencing used peripheral blood, obtained on day 0 of AZD1222 vaccination. The V and J genes are TRBV9 and TRBJ1-6; D remains unclear. This chain's CDR3 is CASSPSVELSYNSPLHF. The CDR3, as DNA: TGTGCCAGCAGCCCCTCAGTAGAGCTGTCCTATAATTCACCCCTCCACTTT.